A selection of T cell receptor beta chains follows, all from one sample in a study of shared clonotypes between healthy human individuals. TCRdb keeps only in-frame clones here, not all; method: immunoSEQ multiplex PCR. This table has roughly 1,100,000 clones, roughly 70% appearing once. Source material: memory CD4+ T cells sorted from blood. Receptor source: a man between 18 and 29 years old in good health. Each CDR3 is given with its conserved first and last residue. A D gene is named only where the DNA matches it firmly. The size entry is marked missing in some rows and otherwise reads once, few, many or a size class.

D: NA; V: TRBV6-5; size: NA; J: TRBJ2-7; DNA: TGTGCCACCAAGAGGACGGTGAGCTCCTACGAGCAGTACTTC; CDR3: CATKRTVSSYEQYF
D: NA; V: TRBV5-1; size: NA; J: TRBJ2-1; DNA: TGCGCCAGCAGCTCCTGGGGTAGCGGCCAAAATGAGCAGTTCTTC; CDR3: CASSSWGSGQNEQFF
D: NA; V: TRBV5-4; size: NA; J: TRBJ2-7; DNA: TGTGCCAGCAGCTTCCAGGGATACGAGCAGTACTTC; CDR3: CASSFQGYEQYF
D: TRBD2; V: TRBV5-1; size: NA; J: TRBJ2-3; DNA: TGCGCCAGCAGCGGGACTAGCGGCACAGATACGCAGTATTTT; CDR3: CASSGTSGTDTQYF
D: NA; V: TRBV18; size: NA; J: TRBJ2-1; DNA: TGTGCCAGCTCACCGGGGCAAGGTGAGCAGTTCTTC; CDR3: CASSPGQGEQFF
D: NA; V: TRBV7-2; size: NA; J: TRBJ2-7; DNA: TGTGCCAGCAGCTTAGCTACGGGATCCTACGAGCAGTACTTC; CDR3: CASSLATGSYEQYF
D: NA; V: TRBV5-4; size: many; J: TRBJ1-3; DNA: TGTGCCAGCAGCGCCGTTGAGGGGCGAACTGGAAACACCATATATTTT; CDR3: CASSAVEGRTGNTIYF
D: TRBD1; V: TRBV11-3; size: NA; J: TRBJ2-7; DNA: TGTGCCAGCAGCAAATGGGGGGGACAGGGTGACGAGCAGTACTTC; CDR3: CASSKWGGQGDEQYF
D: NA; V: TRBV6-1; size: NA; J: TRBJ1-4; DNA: TGTGCCAGCAGTGAGTCATTGGTGGGAACTAATGAAAAACTGTTTTTT; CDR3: CASSESLVGTNEKLFF
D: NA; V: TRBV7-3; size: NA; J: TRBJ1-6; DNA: TGTGCCAGCAGCTTAACGCTCGCCGTTAATTCACCCCTCCACTTT; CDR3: CASSLTLAVNSPLHF
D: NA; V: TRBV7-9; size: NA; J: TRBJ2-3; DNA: TGTGCCAGCAGCTCCCTCGAGAGAACCACAGATACGCAGTATTTT; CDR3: CASSSLERTTDTQYF
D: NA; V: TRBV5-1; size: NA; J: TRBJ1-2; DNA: TGCGCCAGCAGCTATGGGGGGGAGCACTATGGCTACACCTTC; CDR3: CASSYGGEHYGYTF
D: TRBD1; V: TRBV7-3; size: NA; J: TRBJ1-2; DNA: TGTGCCAGCAGCCACACAGGGGAGAGTGGCTACACCTTC; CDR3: CASSHTGESGYTF
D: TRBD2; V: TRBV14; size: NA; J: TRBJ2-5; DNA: TGTGCCAGCAGCCAAGAAATGAGGACTAGCGGGGGAGAGACCCAGTACTTC; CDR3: CASSQEMRTSGGETQYF
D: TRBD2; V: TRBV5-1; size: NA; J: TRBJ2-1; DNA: TGCGCCAGCAGCTTTGCTAGCGGGAGGGCCCCGAACTCCTACAATGAGCAGTTCTTC; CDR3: CASSFASGRAPNSYNEQFF
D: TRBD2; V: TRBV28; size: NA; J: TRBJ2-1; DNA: TGTGCCAGCAGTTTATGGAAGACTAGCGGGGGGAGGGATGAGCAGTTCTTC; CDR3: CASSLWKTSGGRDEQFF
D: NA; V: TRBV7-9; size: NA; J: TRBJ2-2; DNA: TGTGCCAGCAGCTTATCCATCGGGGAGCTGTTTTTT; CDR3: CASSLSIGELFF
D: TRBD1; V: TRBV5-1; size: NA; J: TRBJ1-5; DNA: TGCGCCAGCAGCTTGGAGGGTCAGGGGGCGCATCAGCCCCAGCATTTT; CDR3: CASSLEGQGAHQPQHF
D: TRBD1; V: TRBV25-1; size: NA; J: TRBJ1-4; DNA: TGTGCCAGCAGTGACCACAGGGGCCGCGTCGCTGAAAAACTGTTTTTT; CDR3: CASSDHRGRVAEKLFF
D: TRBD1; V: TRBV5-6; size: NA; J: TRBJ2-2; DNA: TGTGCCAGCAGTTATTTACAGGGGGCCGCCGGGGAGCTGTTTTTT; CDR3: CASSYLQGAAGELFF
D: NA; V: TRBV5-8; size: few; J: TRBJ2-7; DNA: TGTGCCAGCAGCTTGGGTGGGACGGGGTACGAGCAGTACTTC; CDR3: CASSLGGTGYEQYF
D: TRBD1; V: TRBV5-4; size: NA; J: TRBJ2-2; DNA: TGTGCCACCTCACTTGGGGACAGGCCTACCGGGGAGCTGTTTTTT; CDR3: CATSLGDRPTGELFF
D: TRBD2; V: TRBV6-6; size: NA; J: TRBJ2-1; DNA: TGTGCCAGCAGTGTCGGGGGGAGGGACCAGTTCTTC; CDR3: CASSVGGRDQFF
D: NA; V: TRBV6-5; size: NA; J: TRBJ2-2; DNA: TGTGCCACGCGGAGGGGGGGTTTGTACACCGGGGAGCTGTTTTTT; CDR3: CATRRGGLYTGELFF
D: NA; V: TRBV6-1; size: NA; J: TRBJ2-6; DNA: TGTGCCACCCAAAGGGTCTCTGGGGCCAACGTCCTGACTTTC; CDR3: CATQRVSGANVLTF
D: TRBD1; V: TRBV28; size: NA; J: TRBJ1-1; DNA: TGTGCCAGCAGTCCGCAGGGGGTCCGGGACACTGAAGCTTTCTTT; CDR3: CASSPQGVRDTEAFF
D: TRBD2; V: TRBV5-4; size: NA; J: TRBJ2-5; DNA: TGTGCCAGCTCCACCGGGGGGGGCGAGACCCAGTACTTC; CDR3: CASSTGGGETQYF
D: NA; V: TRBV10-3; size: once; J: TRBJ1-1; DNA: TGTGCCACAGCCCCCACAGGGAGTGCGACTGAAGCTTTCTTT; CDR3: CATAPTGSATEAFF
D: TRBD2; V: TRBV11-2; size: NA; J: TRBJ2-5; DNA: TGTGCCAGCAGCTCAGGTGGCGGGGGATCCCAAGAGACCCAGTACTTC; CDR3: CASSSGGGGSQETQYF
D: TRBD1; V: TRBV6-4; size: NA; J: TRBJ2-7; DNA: TGTGCCAGCAGTGACTCGAAAGGGACAGGGGGGAGTGATCAGTACTTC; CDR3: CASSDSKGTGGSDQYF
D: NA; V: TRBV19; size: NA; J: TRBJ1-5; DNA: TGTGCCAGTAGTAGGCCCCAGGGCAGCAATCAGCCCCAGCATTTT; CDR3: CASSRPQGSNQPQHF
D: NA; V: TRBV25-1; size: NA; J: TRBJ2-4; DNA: TGTGCCAGCAGCCCGACTACAGGGCTCCAAAACATTCAGTACTTC; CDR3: CASSPTTGLQNIQYF
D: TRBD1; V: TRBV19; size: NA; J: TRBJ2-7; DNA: TGTGCCAGTAGTAAGACAGGGGTAGGCTACGAGCAGTACTTC; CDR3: CASSKTGVGYEQYF
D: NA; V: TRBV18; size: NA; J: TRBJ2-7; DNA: TGTGCCAGCTCTCTTGACAGGAGCTCCTACGAGCAGTACTTC; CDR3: CASSLDRSSYEQYF
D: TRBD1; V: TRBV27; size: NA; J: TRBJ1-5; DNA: TGTGCCAGCACCCCCCAGGGGGTGAGCAATCAGCCCCAGCATTTT; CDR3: CASTPQGVSNQPQHF
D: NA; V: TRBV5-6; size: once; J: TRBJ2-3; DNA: TGTGCCAGCAGCCTAGCCGGGACTCAAATTAGCACAGATACGCAGTATTTT; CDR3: CASSLAGTQISTDTQYF
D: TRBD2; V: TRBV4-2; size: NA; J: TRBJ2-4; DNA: TGTGCCAGCAGCCCAGGACTAGTAGGGGAGAGAAACATTCAGTACTTC; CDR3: CASSPGLVGERNIQYF
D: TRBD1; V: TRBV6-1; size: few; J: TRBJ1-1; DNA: TGTGCCAGCAGGACAGGGGTGAATGCGAACACTGAAGCTTTCTTT; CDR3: CASRTGVNANTEAFF
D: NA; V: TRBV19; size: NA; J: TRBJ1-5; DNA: TGTGCCAGTAGTAAGAGGATGGATCAGCCCCAGCATTTT; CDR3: CASSKRMDQPQHF
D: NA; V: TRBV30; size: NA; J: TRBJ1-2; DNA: TGTGCCCGGACGTTGGGGAAGACTAACTATGGCTACACCTTC; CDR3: CARTLGKTNYGYTF
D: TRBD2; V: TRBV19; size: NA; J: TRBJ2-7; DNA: TGTGCCAGCGCCCTCGGTAGCGGGGGGTCCTACGAGCAGTACTTC; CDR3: CASALGSGGSYEQYF
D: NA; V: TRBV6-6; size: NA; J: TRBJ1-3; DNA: TGTGCCAGCAGTTACTCTCCGGACTCTGGAAACACCATATATTTT; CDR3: CASSYSPDSGNTIYF
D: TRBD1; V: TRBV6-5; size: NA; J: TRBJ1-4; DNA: TGTGCCACCCTCGGACAGGGGTACGAAAAACTGTTTTTT; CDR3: CATLGQGYEKLFF
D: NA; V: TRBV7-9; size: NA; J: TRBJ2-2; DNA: TGTGCCAGCAGCTTAGACCCTTTCGGGGAGCTGTTTTTT; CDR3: CASSLDPFGELFF
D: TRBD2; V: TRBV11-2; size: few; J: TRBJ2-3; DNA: TGTGCCAGCAGCCACTCAACGGGAGCGGGAGCGGTCACAGATACGCAGTATTTT; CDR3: CASSHSTGAGAVTDTQYF
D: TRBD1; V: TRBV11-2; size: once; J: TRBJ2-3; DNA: TGTGCCAGCAGCTTGGGACAGGCCTACACAGATACGCAGTATTTT; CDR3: CASSLGQAYTDTQYF
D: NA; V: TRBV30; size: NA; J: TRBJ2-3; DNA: TGTGCCTGGAGTGCGGAAGTCACAGATACGCAGTATTTT; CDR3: CAWSAEVTDTQYF
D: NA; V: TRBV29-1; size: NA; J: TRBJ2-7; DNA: TGCAGCGTTACCCCCGGGATTCGAGCCGAGCAGTACTTC; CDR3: CSVTPGIRAEQYF
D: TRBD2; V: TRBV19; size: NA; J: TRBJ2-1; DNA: TGTGCCAGTAGTATCAAGGGACTAGCGGGGGAGTTCTTC; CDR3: CASSIKGLAGEFF
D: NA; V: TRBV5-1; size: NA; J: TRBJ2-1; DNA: TGCGCCAGCAGCATCCACGAGGGGTTGTATGGAAGTGAGCAGTTCTTC; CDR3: CASSIHEGLYGSEQFF
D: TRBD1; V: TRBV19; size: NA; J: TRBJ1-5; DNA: TGTGCCAGGTCCCGGGACAGGGAAATGGATCAGCCCCAGCATTTT; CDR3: CARSRDREMDQPQHF
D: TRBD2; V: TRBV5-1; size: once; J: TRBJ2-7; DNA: TGCGCCAGCAGCTCGCCTAGCGGGAGCGGGGAGCAGTACTTC; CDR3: CASSSPSGSGEQYF
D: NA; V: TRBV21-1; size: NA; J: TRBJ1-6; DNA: TGTGCCAGCAGCGAGGGAACACCATATAATTCACCCCTCCACTTT; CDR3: CASSEGTPYNSPLHF
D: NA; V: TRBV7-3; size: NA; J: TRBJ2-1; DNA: TGTGCCAGCAGCTTAACGGGGGGGCCCGTCAATGAGCAGTTCTTC; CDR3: CASSLTGGPVNEQFF
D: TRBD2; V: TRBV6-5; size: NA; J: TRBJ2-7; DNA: TGTGCCAGCAGGGTAGCGGGAGTTAGCGAGCAGTACTTC; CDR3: CASRVAGVSEQYF
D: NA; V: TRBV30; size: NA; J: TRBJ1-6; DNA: TGTGCCTGGAGTGTCAGCGGACACTCCTATAATTCACCCCTCCACTTT; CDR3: CAWSVSGHSYNSPLHF
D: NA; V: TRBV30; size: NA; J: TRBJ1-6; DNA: TGTGCCTGGGGACGGGTGAGCTCCTATAATTCACCCCTCCACTTT; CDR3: CAWGRVSSYNSPLHF
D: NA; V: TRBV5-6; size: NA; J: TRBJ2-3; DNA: TGTGCCAGCAGGACCCTCCTTACGGAACTCCGCACAGATACGCAGTATTTT; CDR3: CASRTLLTELRTDTQYF
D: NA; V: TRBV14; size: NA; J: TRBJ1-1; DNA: TGTGCCAGCAGCCAAGCTTTCGCGTCCACTGAAGCTTTCTTT; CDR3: CASSQAFASTEAFF